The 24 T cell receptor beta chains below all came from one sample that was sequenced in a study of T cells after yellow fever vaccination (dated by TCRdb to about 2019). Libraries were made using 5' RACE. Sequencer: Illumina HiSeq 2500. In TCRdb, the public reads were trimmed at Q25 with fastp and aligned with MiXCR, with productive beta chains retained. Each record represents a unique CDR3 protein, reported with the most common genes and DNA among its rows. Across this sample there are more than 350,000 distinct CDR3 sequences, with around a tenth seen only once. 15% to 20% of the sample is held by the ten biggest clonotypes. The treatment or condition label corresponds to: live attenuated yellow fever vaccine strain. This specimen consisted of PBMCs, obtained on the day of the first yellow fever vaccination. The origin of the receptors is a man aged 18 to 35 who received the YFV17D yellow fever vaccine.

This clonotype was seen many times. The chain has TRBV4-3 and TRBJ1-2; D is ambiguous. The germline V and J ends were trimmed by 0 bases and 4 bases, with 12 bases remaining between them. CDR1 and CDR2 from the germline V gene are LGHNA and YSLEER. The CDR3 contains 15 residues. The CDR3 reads CASSQEMNPIYGYTF. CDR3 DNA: TGCGCCAGCAGCCAAGAGATGAACCCAATCTATGGCTACACCTTC.

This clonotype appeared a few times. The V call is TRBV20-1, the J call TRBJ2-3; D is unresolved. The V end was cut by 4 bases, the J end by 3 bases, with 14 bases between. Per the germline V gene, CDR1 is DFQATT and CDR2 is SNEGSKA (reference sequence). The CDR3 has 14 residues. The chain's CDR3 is CSAMLGVRTDTQYF. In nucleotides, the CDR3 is TGCAGTGCTATGCTTGGGGTCAGGACAGATACGCAGTATTTT.

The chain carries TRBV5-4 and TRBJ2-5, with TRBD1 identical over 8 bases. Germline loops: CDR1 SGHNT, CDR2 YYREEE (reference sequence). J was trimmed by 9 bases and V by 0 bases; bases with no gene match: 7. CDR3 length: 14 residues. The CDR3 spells CASSLAGQVGAQYF. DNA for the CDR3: TGTGCCAGCAGCTTGGCGGGACAGGTTGGGGCCCAGTACTTC.

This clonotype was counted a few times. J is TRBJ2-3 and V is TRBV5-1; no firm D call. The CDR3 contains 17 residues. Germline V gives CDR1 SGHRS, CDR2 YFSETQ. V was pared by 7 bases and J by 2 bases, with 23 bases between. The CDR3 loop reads CASARSAQYTSTDTQYF. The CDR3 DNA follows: TGCGCCAGCGCTAGGTCAGCCCAATATACCTCCACAGATACGCAGTATTTT.

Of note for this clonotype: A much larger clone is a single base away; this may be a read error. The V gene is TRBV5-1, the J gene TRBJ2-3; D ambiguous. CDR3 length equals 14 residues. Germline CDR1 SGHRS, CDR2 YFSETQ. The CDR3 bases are TGCGACAGCAGCTTGGTCGGGCCCACAGATACGCAGTATTTT. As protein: CDSSLVGPTDTQYF.

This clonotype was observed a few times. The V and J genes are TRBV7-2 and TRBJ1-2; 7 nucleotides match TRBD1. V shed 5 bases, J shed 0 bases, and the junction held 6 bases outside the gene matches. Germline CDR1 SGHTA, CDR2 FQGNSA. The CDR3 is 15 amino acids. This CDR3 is CASSTYGQANYGYTF. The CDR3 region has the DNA TGTGCCAGCAGCACCTACGGACAGGCTAACTATGGCTACACCTTC.

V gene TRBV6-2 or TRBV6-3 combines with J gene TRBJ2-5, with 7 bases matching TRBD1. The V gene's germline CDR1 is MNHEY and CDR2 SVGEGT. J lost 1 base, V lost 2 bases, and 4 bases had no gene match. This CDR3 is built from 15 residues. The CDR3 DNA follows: TGTGCCAGCAGTTACCCGGGACAGCTCCAAGAGACCCAGTACTTC. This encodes CASSYPGQLQETQYF.

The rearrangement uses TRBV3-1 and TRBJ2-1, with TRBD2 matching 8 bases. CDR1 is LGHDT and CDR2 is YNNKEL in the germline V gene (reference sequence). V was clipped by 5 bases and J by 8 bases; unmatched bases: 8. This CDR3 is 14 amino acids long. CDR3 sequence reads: CASSGLSGMDEQFF. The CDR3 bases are TGTGCCAGCAGCGGTCTTAGCGGGATGGATGAGCAGTTCTTC.

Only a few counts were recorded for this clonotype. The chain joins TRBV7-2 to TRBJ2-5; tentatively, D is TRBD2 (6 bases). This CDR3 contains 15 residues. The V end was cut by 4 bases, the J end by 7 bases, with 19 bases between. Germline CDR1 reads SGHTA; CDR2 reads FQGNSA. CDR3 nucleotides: TGTGCCAGCAGCTCCTCCGGGACTTACCGGGGGACCCAGTACTTC. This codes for CASSSSGTYRGTQYF.

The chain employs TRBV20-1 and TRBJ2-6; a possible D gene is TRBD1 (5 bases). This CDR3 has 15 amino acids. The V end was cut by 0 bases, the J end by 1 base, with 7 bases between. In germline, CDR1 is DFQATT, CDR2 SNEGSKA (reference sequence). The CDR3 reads CSARDPGSGANVLTF. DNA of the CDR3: TGCAGTGCTAGAGACCCAGGGTCTGGGGCCAACGTCCTGACTTTC.

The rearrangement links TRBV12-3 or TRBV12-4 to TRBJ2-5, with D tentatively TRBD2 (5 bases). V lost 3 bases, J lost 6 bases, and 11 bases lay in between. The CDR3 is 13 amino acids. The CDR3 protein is CASSFWGDKTQYF. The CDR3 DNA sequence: TGTGCCAGCAGTTTCTGGGGAGATAAGACCCAGTACTTC.

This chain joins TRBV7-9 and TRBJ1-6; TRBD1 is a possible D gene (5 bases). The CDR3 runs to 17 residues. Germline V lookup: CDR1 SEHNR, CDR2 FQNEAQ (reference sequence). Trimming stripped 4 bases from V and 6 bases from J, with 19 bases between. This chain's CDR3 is CASSSLDGGVGNSPLHF. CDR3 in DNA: TGTGCCAGCAGCTCATTAGATGGGGGGGTGGGTAATTCACCCCTCCACTTT.

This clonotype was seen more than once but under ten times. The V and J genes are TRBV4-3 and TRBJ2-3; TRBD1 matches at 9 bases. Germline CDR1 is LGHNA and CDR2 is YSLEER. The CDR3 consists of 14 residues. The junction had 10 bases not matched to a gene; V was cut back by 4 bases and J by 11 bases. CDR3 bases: TGCGCCAGCAGCCCCCTCAGTGGGGACAGGGTGCAGTATTTT. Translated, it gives CASSPLSGDRVQYF.

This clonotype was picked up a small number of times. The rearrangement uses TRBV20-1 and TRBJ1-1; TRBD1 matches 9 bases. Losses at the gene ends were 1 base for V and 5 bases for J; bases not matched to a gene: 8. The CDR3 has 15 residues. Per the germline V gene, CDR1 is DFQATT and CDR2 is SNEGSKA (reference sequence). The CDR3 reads CSARAGGTGKTEAFF. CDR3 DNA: TGCAGTGCTAGAGCCGGGGGGACAGGGAAGACTGAAGCTTTCTTT.

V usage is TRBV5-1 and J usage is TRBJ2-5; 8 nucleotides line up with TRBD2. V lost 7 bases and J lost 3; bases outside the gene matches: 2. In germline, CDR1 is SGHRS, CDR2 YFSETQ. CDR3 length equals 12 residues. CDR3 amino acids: CASRGGKETQYF. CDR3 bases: TGCGCCAGCCGCGGGGGGAAAGAGACCCAGTACTTC.

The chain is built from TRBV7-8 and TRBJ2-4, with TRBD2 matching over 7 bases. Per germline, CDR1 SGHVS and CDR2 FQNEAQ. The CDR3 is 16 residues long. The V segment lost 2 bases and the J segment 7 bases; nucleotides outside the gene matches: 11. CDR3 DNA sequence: TGTGCCAGCAGCTTACAAGGGGCCGCGCGGGGGAACATTCAGTACTTC. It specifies CASSLQGAARGNIQYF.

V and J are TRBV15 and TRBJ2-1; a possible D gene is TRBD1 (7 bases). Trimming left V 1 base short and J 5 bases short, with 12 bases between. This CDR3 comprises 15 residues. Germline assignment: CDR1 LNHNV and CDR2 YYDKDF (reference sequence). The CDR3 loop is CATSRGGTAHNEQFF. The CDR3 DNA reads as TGTGCCACCAGCAGAGGCGGGACAGCCCACAATGAGCAGTTCTTC.

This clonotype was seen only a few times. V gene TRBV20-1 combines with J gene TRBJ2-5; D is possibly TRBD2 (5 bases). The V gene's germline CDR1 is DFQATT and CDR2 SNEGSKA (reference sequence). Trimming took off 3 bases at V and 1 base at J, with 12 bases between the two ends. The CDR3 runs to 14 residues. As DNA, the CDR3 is TGCAGTGCTAGCGACTGGCGGGTCCAAGAGACCCAGTACTTC. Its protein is CSASDWRVQETQYF.

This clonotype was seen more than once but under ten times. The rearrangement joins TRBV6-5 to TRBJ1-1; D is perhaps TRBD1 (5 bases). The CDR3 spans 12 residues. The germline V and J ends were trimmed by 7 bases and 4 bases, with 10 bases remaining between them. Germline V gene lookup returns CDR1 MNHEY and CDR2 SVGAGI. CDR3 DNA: TGTGCCAGCACAGGGCAGTTCACTGAAGCTTTCTTT. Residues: CASTGQFTEAFF.

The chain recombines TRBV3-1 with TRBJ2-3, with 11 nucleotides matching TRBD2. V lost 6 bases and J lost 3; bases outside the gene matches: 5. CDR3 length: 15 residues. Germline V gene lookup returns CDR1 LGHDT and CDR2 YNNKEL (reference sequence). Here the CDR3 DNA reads TGTGCCAGCAGAACGACTAGCGGGGTGACAGATACGCAGTATTTT. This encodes CASRTTSGVTDTQYF.

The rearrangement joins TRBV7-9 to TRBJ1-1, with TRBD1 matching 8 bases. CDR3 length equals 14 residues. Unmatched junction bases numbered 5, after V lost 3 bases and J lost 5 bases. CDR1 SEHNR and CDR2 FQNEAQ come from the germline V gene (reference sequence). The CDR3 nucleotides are TGTGCCAGCAGCTTCTCCACAGGGGGGACTGAAGCTTTCTTT. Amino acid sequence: CASSFSTGGTEAFF.

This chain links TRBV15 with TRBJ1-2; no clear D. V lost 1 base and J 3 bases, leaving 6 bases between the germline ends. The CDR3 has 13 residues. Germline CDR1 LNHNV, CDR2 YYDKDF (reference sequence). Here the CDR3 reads CATSRVAYYGYTF. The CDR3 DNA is TGTGCCACCAGCAGAGTGGCTTACTATGGCTACACCTTC.

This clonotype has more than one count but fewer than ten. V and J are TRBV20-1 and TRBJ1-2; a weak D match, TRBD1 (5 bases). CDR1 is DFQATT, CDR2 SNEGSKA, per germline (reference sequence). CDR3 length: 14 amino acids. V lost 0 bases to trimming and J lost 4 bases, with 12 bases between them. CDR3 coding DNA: TGCAGTGCTAGAGATATACAGGAGATCTATGGCTACACCTTC. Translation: CSARDIQEIYGYTF.

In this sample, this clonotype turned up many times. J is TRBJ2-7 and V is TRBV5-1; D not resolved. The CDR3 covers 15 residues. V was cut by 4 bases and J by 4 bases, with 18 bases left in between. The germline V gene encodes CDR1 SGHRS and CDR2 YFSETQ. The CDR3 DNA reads TGCGCCAGCAGCCCTTTTGCCGGAAGCTCTTACGAGCAGTACTTC. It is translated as CASSPFAGSSYEQYF.